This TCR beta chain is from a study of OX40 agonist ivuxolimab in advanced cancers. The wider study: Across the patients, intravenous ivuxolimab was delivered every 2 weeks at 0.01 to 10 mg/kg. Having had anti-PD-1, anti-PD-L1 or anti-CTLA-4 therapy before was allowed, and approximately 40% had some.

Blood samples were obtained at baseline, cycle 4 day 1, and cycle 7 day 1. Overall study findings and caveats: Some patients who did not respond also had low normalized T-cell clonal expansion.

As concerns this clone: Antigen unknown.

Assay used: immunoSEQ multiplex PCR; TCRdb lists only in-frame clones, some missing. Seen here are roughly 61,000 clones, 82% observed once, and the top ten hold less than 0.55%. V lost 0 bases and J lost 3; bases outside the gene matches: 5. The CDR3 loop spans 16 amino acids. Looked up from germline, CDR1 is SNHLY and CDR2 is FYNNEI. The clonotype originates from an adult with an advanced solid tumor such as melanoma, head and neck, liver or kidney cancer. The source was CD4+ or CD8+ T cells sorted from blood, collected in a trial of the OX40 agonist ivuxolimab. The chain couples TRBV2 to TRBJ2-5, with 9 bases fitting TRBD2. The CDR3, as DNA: TGTGCCAGCAGTGAAGCTGGGGCTAGCGGGGAAGAGACCCAGTACTTC. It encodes CASSEAGASGEETQYF.